The clone carrying this T cell receptor beta chain has only a few counts. Its antigen is not identified. Unique molecular identifiers were affixed to single, distinct cDNA molecules. TCRdb reprocessed the 5' RACE reads with MiXCR, giving one entry per CDR3 protein. The sample yields approximately 79,000 distinct CDR3 sequences, over 10% seen once. The data derive from a study of early T cells in non-severe SARS-CoV-2 infection. Study-level findings and limits: VDJdb-based matching was biased toward anti-spike CD8 responses and missed private and CD4 specificities.

Between the trimmed V and J ends, which lost 5 bases and 4 bases, there was a span of 21 bases. The CDR3 sequence is 17 residues long. The sequencing input was whole blood. The clonotype comes from an adult who was a healthcare worker with PCR-confirmed SARS-CoV-2 infection or an uninfected control (not recorded which). The V call is TRBV12-3 or TRBV12-4, the J call TRBJ2-1; the D call may be TRBD1 or TRBD2 (6 bases each). The CDR3 DNA sequence: TGTGCCAGCAGTCCCGGGACTCGGGCAGGGGCTTACAATGAGCAGTTCTTC. Its protein is CASSPGTRAGAYNEQFF.